These T cell receptor beta chains were read from a single sample in a study of OX40 agonist ivuxolimab in advanced cancers. TCRdb keeps only in-frame clones here, not all; method: immunoSEQ multiplex PCR. The table shows roughly 76,000 clones, with approximately 83% occurring only once. The material sequenced was CD4+ or CD8+ T cells sorted from blood, taken in a trial of the OX40 agonist ivuxolimab. These receptors all come from an adult with an advanced solid tumor such as melanoma, head and neck, liver or kidney cancer. Each CDR3 is given with its conserved first and last residue. The D gene is left open where the match is weak. Rows may omit the clone size; those that give it use once, few, many or a size class.

D gene,clone size,J gene,V gene,CDR3 DNA,CDR3 protein
TRBD2,once,TRBJ2-1,TRBV10-1,TGCGCCAGCAGAAATACCCCGGGACTAGCGGGAAGTGAGCAGTTCTTC,CASRNTPGLAGSEQFF
TRBD1,.,TRBJ2-7,TRBV6-6,TGTGCCAGCCTCCTTGGACAGGGTTGGTCCTACGAGCAGTACTTC,CASLLGQGWSYEQYF
TRBD2,.,TRBJ2-1,TRBV9,TGTGCCAGCAGCGCGCGGGGGGCCAACTACAATGAGCAGTTCTTC,CASSARGANYNEQFF
TRBD1,.,TRBJ1-2,TRBV11-3,TGTGCCAGCAGCGAAGGACAGGGAAGGAGCTACACCTTC,CASSEGQGRSYTF
TRBD1,.,TRBJ1-2,TRBV5-1,TGCGCCAGCAGCTTGAAGATATCGACAGGGAATGGCTACACCTTC,CASSLKISTGNGYTF
.,.,TRBJ1-4,TRBV2,TGTGCCAGCAGTGAAGTTGACAGGTCAAATGAAAAACTGTTTTTT,CASSEVDRSNEKLFF
.,.,TRBJ2-7,TRBV7-9,TGTGCCAGCAGCTCAGGAGGGCCTTACGAGCAGTACTTC,CASSSGGPYEQYF
TRBD2,.,TRBJ2-1,TRBV30,TGTGCCTGGAGTCCCCGAACCACCGGGACTAGCGACTACAATGAGCAGTTCTTC,CAWSPRTTGTSDYNEQFF
TRBD2,.,TRBJ2-1,TRBV7-6,TGTGCCAGCAGCTTCGAAGGTAGCGGGAGGGACAATGAGCAGTTCTTC,CASSFEGSGRDNEQFF
.,few,TRBJ1-6,TRBV7-3,TGTGCCAGCAGCCATGGACAGACACTCAATTCACCCCTCCACTTT,CASSHGQTLNSPLHF
.,.,TRBJ2-3,TRBV5-4,TGTGCCAGCAGCCCGGGACACGTCGGCACAGATACGCAGTATTTT,CASSPGHVGTDTQYF
.,.,TRBJ2-2,TRBV7-9,TGTGCCAGCAGCTTAAGGTCCGGGGACGCGAACACCGGGGAGCTGTTTTTT,CASSLRSGDANTGELFF
TRBD1,.,TRBJ2-1,TRBV6-6,TGTGCCAGCAGTAACTACAGGGGAGAGCAGTTCTTC,CASSNYRGEQFF
.,.,TRBJ2-7,TRBV7-9,TGTGCCAGCAGCCCGCTTGGGTCCTACGAGCAGTACTTC,CASSPLGSYEQYF
.,.,TRBJ1-1,TRBV7-6,TGTGCCAGCACCCAGGGCCAATGGAACACTGAAGCTTTCTTT,CASTQGQWNTEAFF
.,.,TRBJ2-4,TRBV2,TGTGCCAGCAGTGGCAGGGTAGGCATTCAGTACTTC,CASSGRVGIQYF
TRBD1,.,TRBJ2-7,TRBV7-6,TGTGCCAGCAGCTTAGGGCCCGGGACAGGCGGCTCCTACGAGCAGTACTTC,CASSLGPGTGGSYEQYF
TRBD2,.,TRBJ2-5,TRBV6-5,TGTGCCAGCAGTTACCTCGCGGGAGGAGGAGAGACCCAGTACTTC,CASSYLAGGGETQYF
TRBD1,.,TRBJ1-1,TRBV18,TGTGCCAGCTCATCAGGGACAGGGAACACTGAAGCTTTCTTT,CASSSGTGNTEAFF
.,.,TRBJ1-1,TRBV7-2,TGTGCCAGCAGCTTAGTGGCAGGGCGGGCTGAAGCTTTCTTT,CASSLVAGRAEAFF
.,.,TRBJ1-3,TRBV27,TGTGCCAGCAGTTTATCGCTCACCCTCGCAAACACCATATATTTT,CASSLSLTLANTIYF
.,.,TRBJ2-7,TRBV25-1,TGTGCCAGCAGTGAAGGGACAACCTACGAGCAGTACTTC,CASSEGTTYEQYF
.,.,TRBJ2-2,TRBV27,TGTGCCAGCAGTGCGCTCATAGGGGGGGTGGGGGAGCTGTTTTTT,CASSALIGGVGELFF
.,.,TRBJ2-7,TRBV7-8,TGTGCCAGCAGCCATCCCTCAAGTTACGAGCAGTACTTC,CASSHPSSYEQYF
.,.,TRBJ2-1,TRBV7-3,TGTGCCAGCAGCTCAGGGTCAGGGAACAATGAGCAGTTCTTC,CASSSGSGNNEQFF
.,.,TRBJ1-6,TRBV30,TGTGCCTGGAGTACTCTTTGGGGGTCAAATTCACCCCTCCACTTT,CAWSTLWGSNSPLHF
.,.,TRBJ2-3,TRBV30,TGTGCCTGGAACCGGGCAGGGGTTAGAGATACGCAGTATTTT,CAWNRAGVRDTQYF
TRBD2,.,TRBJ2-3,TRBV7-7,TGTGCCAGCAGCGCCCTAGCGGGGACTAGCACAGATACGCAGTATTTT,CASSALAGTSTDTQYF
.,.,TRBJ1-5,TRBV7-2,TGTGCCAGCAGCTTAGGACAGAATCAGCCCCAGCATTTT,CASSLGQNQPQHF
.,.,TRBJ2-1,TRBV4-3,TGCGCCAGCAGCCAAGGGGACCCCCTCGGTGAGCAGTTCTTC,CASSQGDPLGEQFF
.,.,TRBJ1-5,TRBV6-5,TGTGCCAGCCGTCAGTCGCTAGGTCGAAATCAGCCCCAGCATTTT,CASRQSLGRNQPQHF
.,.,TRBJ2-7,TRBV2,TGTGCCAGCAGTATGCAGCCCTTAGGGCAGTACTTC,CASSMQPLGQYF
.,.,TRBJ2-3,TRBV7-9,TGTGCCAGCAGCTTAAGGGATAGCGGCGATACGCAGTATTTT,CASSLRDSGDTQYF
.,few,TRBJ2-7,TRBV6-5,TGTGCCAGCCAGATAGCGTCGAGCTCCTACGAGCAGTACTTC,CASQIASSSYEQYF
.,once,TRBJ1-1,TRBV4-1,TGCGCCAGCAGCCAAGAAACAGGGAGAGCTGAAGCTTTCTTT,CASSQETGRAEAFF
.,.,TRBJ2-7,TRBV10-1,TGCGCCAGCAGTCTTTTTGCCGGGAGTCAAGGCGAGCAGTACTTC,CASSLFAGSQGEQYF
.,.,TRBJ2-3,TRBV7-2,TGTGCCAGCAGCGCCCCGGTTCTTCTGAATACGCAGTATTTT,CASSAPVLLNTQYF
.,once,TRBJ1-2,TRBV27,TGTGCCAGCAGTTTATTGGGACCGATTGGCTACACCTTC,CASSLLGPIGYTF
TRBD1,.,TRBJ2-7,TRBV5-1,TGCGCCAGCAGCTTGGCTCTGGACAGGGTAACCTACGAGCAGTACTTC,CASSLALDRVTYEQYF
.,once,TRBJ1-1,TRBV5-1,TGCGCCAGCAGCTTGGCGCCCAACCAACCGAACACTGAAGCTTTCTTT,CASSLAPNQPNTEAFF
TRBD1,.,TRBJ1-6,TRBV6-1,TGTGCCAGCAGTGGATGGACAGGGGGGAATTCACCCCTCCACTTT,CASSGWTGGNSPLHF
.,.,TRBJ2-3,TRBV5-8,TGTGCCAGCAGCGTAGACTCTTGGACAGGGACTAAGCCAGATACGCAGTATTTT,CASSVDSWTGTKPDTQYF